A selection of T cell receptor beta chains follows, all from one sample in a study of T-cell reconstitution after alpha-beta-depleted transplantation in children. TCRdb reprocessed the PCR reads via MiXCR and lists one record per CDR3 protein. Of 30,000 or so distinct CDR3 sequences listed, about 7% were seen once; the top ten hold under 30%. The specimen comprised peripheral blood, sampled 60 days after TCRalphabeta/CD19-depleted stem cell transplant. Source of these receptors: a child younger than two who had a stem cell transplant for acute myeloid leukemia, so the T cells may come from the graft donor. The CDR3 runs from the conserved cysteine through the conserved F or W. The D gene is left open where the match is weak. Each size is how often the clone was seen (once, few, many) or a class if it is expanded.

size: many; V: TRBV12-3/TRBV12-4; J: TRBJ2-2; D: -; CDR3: CASSFFVLSTGELFF; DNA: TGTGCCAGCAGTTTCTTTGTGTTATCGACCGGGGAGCTGTTTTTT
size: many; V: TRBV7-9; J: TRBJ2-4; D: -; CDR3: CASSLEHTQNIQYF; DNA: TGTGCCAGCAGCTTAGAGCATACTCAAAACATTCAGTACTTC
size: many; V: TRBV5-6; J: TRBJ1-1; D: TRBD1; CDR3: CASSTNRGRTEAFF; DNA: TGTGCCAGCAGCACTAACAGGGGGAGGACTGAAGCTTTCTTT
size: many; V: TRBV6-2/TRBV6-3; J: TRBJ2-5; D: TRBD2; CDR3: CASTPGLGKTQYF; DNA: TGTGCCAGCACCCCCGGACTAGGAAAGACCCAGTACTTC
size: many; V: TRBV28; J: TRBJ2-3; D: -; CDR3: CASARTEDTTDTQYF; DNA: TGTGCCAGCGCCCGGACAGAAGATACCACAGATACGCAGTATTTT
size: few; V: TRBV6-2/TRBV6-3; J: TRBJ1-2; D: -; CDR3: CATTGTEYGYTF; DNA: TGTGCCACCACCGGGACCGAGTATGGCTACACCTTC
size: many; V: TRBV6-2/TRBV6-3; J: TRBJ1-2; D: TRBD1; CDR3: CASTTGRYGYTF; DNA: TGTGCCAGCACGACAGGGCGGTATGGCTACACCTTC
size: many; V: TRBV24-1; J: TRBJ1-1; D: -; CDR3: CATSPGGAGEAFF; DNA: TGTGCCACCAGTCCGGGGGGAGCGGGTGAAGCTTTCTTT
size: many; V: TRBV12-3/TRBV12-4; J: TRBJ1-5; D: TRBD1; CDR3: CASSSRDRVQPQHF; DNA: TGTGCCAGCAGCTCCAGGGACAGGGTTCAGCCCCAGCATTTT
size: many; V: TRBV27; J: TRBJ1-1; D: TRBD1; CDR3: CASSSPRTGENTEAFF; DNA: TGTGCCAGCAGTTCGCCCCGGACAGGGGAGAACACTGAAGCTTTCTTT
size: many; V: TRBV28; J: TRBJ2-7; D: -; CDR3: CASGWGPYEQYF; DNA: TGTGCCAGCGGTTGGGGGCCATACGAGCAGTACTTC
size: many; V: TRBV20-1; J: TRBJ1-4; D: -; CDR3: CSASEDSNEKLFF; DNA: TGCAGTGCCTCCGAGGACTCTAATGAAAAACTGTTTTTT
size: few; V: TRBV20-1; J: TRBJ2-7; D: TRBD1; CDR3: CSARQGAREQYF; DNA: TGCAGTGCTAGACAGGGGGCGAGAGAGCAGTACTTC
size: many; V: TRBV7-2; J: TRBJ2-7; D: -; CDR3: CASSFAGAYEQYF; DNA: TGTGCCAGCAGCTTTGCAGGGGCCTACGAGCAGTACTTC
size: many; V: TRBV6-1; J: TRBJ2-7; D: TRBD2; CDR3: CASSLAGGPYEQYF; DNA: TGTGCCAGCAGTCTAGCGGGAGGCCCTTACGAGCAGTACTTC
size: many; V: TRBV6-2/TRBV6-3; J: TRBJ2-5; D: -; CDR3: CASSYSDQETQYF; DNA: TGTGCCAGCAGTTACTCCGATCAAGAGACCCAGTACTTC